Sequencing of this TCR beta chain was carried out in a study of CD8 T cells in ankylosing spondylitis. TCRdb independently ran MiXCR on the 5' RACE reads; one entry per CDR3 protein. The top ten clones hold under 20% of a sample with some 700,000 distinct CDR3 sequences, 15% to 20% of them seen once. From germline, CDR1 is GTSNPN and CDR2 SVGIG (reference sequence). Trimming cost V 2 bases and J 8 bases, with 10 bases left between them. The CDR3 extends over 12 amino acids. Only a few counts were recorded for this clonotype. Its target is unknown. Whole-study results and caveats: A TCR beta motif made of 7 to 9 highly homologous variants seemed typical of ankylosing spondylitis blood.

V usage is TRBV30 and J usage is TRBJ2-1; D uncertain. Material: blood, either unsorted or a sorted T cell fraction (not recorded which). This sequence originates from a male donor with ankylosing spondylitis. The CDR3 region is CAWSQDDHEQFF. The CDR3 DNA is TGTGCCTGGAGTCAGGACGACCATGAGCAGTTCTTC.